The 25 T cell receptor beta chains reported below all come from one sample, sequenced in a study of post-analysis software for immune sequencing data (dated by TCRdb to the mid-2010s). Their antigens are not known. Library construction relied on PCR. The sample was run on an Illumina HiSeq 2500. Unique molecular identifiers were incorporated into TCR beta cDNA libraries to reduce PCR and sequencing biases. The public sequencing data were trimmed at Q25 with fastp and processed into clonotypes with MiXCR by TCRdb, which kept only in-frame beta chains. Identical CDR3 protein sequences are pooled into one entry, listed with their most common genes and DNA. The sample table shows hundreds of thousands of distinct CDR3 sequences, and 25% to 30% are seen once. Under 0.7% of the sample rests with the top ten. On the study overall, not on this receptor specifically: Patients showed significantly higher frequencies than controls for about 5 TRBV segments, among them TRBV5-6, TRBV5-1 and TRBV20-1.

Source material: blood. The receptors come from a girl between 5 and 17 years old with multiple sclerosis.

The rearrangement links TRBV12-3 or TRBV12-4 to TRBJ2-3; D uncertain. Trimming took 6 bases from V and 4 from J, leaving 14 bases between them. The CDR3 sequence is 14 residues long. CDR3 bases: TGTGCCAGCAGACCCATAGTAGCATCAGATACGCAGTATTTT. The encoded protein is CASRPIVASDTQYF.

This clonotype appeared a few times. The chain couples TRBV28 to TRBJ1-1; tentative D call: TRBD1 (5 bases). Trimming left V 7 bases short and J 7 bases short, with 19 bases between. CDR1 is MDHEN, CDR2 SYDVKM, per germline. The CDR3 loop spans 14 amino acids. The CDR3 here is CASTSSGTENEAFF. CDR3 sequence (DNA): TGTGCCAGCACCAGTTCAGGGACGGAGAATGAAGCTTTCTTT.

This clonotype showed up just a few times. The genes are TRBV18 and TRBJ2-7, with a possible D match to TRBD1 (5 bases). Per the germline V gene, CDR1 is KGHSH and CDR2 is LQKENI. V lost 2 bases and J 3 bases, leaving 8 bases between the germline ends. The CDR3 has 13 residues. CDR3 region: CASSPVQGYEQYF. The CDR3 coding sequence is TGTGCCAGCTCACCAGTGCAGGGCTACGAGCAGTACTTC.

In its sample, this clonotype was seen a few times. The rearrangement uses TRBV9 and TRBJ2-6; the D gene could be TRBD1 or TRBD2 (5 bases each). The CDR3 sequence is 15 residues long. V gave up 6 bases and J gave up 4 bases, with 14 bases separating them. Per germline, CDR1 SGDLS and CDR2 YYNGEE. The CDR3 spells CASTHGDGGANVLTF. CDR3 DNA sequence: TGTGCCAGCACACACGGGGACGGGGGGGCCAACGTCCTGACTTTC.

The CDR3 DNA reads TGTGCCAGCAGCCCAGAAGGATTTGGAGATACGCAGTATTTT. Amino acid sequence: CASSPEGFGDTQYF. The chain uses TRBV3-1 and TRBJ2-3, with no clear D. Trimming removed 4 bases from V and 5 bases from J, with 13 bases in between. In germline, CDR1 is LGHDT, CDR2 YNNKEL (reference sequence). This CDR3 is built from 14 residues.

The genes are TRBV6-5 and TRBJ2-7; no definite D call. CDR3 size: 14 residues. V was clipped by 5 bases and J by 3 bases, with 14 bases between them. Germline V CDR1 and CDR2: MNHEY, SVGAGI. CDR3 in DNA: TGTGCCAGCAGTCCTACCCCGCGGATCTACGAGCAGTACTTC. This sequence encodes CASSPTPRIYEQYF.

This clonotype showed up just a few times. A read error may account for a junction end that differs from germline. This sequence joins TRBV6-6 and TRBJ2-7; 7 bases align to TRBD1. The germline V gene has CDR1 MNHNY and CDR2 SVGAGI (reference sequence). The CDR3 spans 14 residues. Here the CDR3 DNA reads TGTACCAGCAGTCGAACAGGGGTTTTATACGGGCAGTACTTC. Encoded protein: CTSSRTGVLYGQYF.

This clonotype appeared many times. The chain uses TRBV7-8 and TRBJ2-1, with D perhaps matching TRBD2 (5 bases). CDR3 length: 13 amino acids. V lost 1 base to trimming and J lost 5 bases, with 6 bases between them. Germline CDR1 is SGHVS and CDR2 is FQNEAQ. The CDR3 DNA reads as TGTGCCAGCAGCTTAGGGACTGACAATGAGCAGTTCTTC. Protein: CASSLGTDNEQFF.

V usage is TRBV4-2 and J usage is TRBJ2-1; 8 bases agree with TRBD2. CDR1 and CDR2 from the germline V gene are LGHNA and YNFKEQ. CDR3 length equals 14 residues. Trimming cost V 4 bases and J 8 bases; bases outside gene matches: 7. The DNA for the CDR3 is TGTGCCAGCAGCCTCCGGCCCGGGAGGGATGAGCAGTTCTTC. This encodes CASSLRPGRDEQFF.

The chain is built from TRBV25-1 and TRBJ1-5, with a tentative D call TRBD1 (5 bases). CDR1 and CDR2 from the germline V gene are MGHDK and SYGVNS. This CDR3 spans 15 amino acids. V lost 5 bases and J 0 bases, leaving 11 bases between the germline ends. The CDR3 sequence is CASSSKGISNQPQHF. DNA for the CDR3: TGTGCCAGCAGTTCTAAGGGGATTAGCAATCAGCCCCAGCATTTT. Based on the CDR3 plus reference TRBV25-1 and TRBJ1-5, the full variable domain is EADIYQTPRYLVIGTGKKITLECSQTMGHDKMYWYQQDPGMELHLIHYSYGVNSTEKGDLSSESTVSRIRTEHFPLTLESARPSHTSQYLCASSSKGISNQPQHFGDGTRLSIL.

This clonotype turned up a few times. This chain connects TRBV7-2 to TRBJ1-4; D is unresolved. The germline CDR1 and CDR2 sequences are SGHTA and FQGNSA. V lost 1 base and J lost 0, with 12 bases in between. The CDR3 spans 17 residues. The CDR3 region is CASSLVVLFATNEKLFF. The CDR3 DNA follows: TGTGCCAGCAGCTTAGTTGTCCTGTTTGCAACTAATGAAAAACTGTTTTTT.

The rearrangement uses TRBV20-1 and TRBJ1-1; D is undetermined. Trimming left V 4 bases short and J 1 base short, with 13 bases between. The CDR3 is made up of 14 amino acids. Germline V lookup: CDR1 DFQATT, CDR2 SNEGSKA (reference sequence). CDR3 residues: CSAKPRPKNTEAFF. The CDR3 DNA reads as TGCAGTGCTAAACCCCGGCCAAAGAACACTGAAGCTTTCTTT.

This clonotype was counted a few times. The chain has TRBV7-9 and TRBJ2-5; 8 bases map to TRBD1. The V gene's germline CDR1 is SEHNR and CDR2 FQNEAQ (reference sequence). The CDR3 is made up of 18 amino acids. Losses at the gene ends were 4 bases for V and 1 base for J; bases not matched to a gene: 14. In DNA, the CDR3 is TGTGCCAGCAGCTCCAGAGATAGGGACAGGTCGCTCCAAGAGACCCAGTACTTC. This gives the protein CASSSRDRDRSLQETQYF.

This clonotype was observed a few times. The rearrangement links TRBV6-5 to TRBJ1-1; a weak D match, TRBD1 (5 bases). The CDR3 consists of 11 residues. The V and J ends lost 7 bases and 7 bases respectively, with 10 bases between them. Germline V lookup: CDR1 MNHEY, CDR2 SVGAGI. CDR3 sequence: CASTGGNEAFF. The CDR3 coding sequence is TGTGCCAGCACGGGGGGGAATGAAGCTTTCTTT.

This clonotype was seen a few times. The chain is built from TRBV27 and TRBJ2-1; a weak D match, TRBD2 (5 bases). The CDR3 totals 13 residues. V lost 5 bases and J 9 bases, leaving 14 bases between the germline ends. Germline CDR1 MNHEY, CDR2 SMNVEV (reference sequence). The chain's CDR3 is CASSPRVAGEQFF. For the CDR3, the DNA is TGTGCCAGCAGTCCTCGGGTCGCGGGTGAGCAGTTCTTC.

This clonotype was recorded many times. The chain has TRBV6-5 and TRBJ2-1; the D is unclear. The CDR3 is 14 amino acids. Germline values: CDR1 MNHEY, CDR2 SVGAGI. The germline V and J ends were trimmed by 3 bases and 0 bases, with 6 bases remaining between them. The CDR3 is CASSYRSSYNEQFF. In DNA, the CDR3 is TGTGCCAGCAGTTATCGAAGCTCCTACAATGAGCAGTTCTTC.

This chain connects TRBV6-5 to TRBJ2-7; D not certain. Per the germline V gene, CDR1 is MNHEY and CDR2 is SVGAGI. This CDR3 region has 14 residues. The ends were cut back, 7 bases at V and 2 bases at J, with 15 bases in the middle. The DNA of the CDR3 is TGTGCCAGCACCACGGACGGGTCCCCCTACGAGCAGTACTTC. Translated, it gives CASTTDGSPYEQYF.

This clonotype has just a few counts. The rearrangement links TRBV11-3 to TRBJ2-3, with TRBD2 matching 12 bases. This CDR3 has 16 amino acids. The J segment lost 6 bases and the V segment lost 1 base, leaving 5 bases of the junction unmatched. Germline CDR1 and CDR2: SGHNT and YENEEA. The CDR3 DNA follows: TGTGCCAGCAGCTTAGGTCCTAGCGGGAGGGCCGATACGCAGTATTTT. This codes for CASSLGPSGRADTQYF.

As regards this clonotype: The junction and the germline gene differ at one end; a read error may be behind it. The chain uses TRBV7-8 and TRBJ2-7; no reliable D call. Germline CDR1 reads SGHVS; CDR2 reads FQNEAQ. CDR3 size: 13 residues. The CDR3 nucleotides are TGTGCCAGCGGCTTCGAAGTTCTCTACGAGCAGTACTTC. Translation: CASGFEVLYEQYF.

A few counts support this clonotype. The junction shows a germline mismatch at one end, possibly a read error. J is TRBJ2-1 and V is TRBV5-6; D may be TRBD2 (5 bases). Germline assignment: CDR1 SGHDT and CDR2 YYEEEE. This CDR3 has 15 amino acids. The CDR3 DNA follows: TGTGCCAGCAGCTTGGGGACGGCGGGCTACGATGAGCAGTTCTTC. Residues: CASSLGTAGYDEQFF.

The chain employs TRBV11-2 and TRBJ2-2; possible D gene TRBD1, 6 bases. Per the germline V gene, CDR1 is SGHAT and CDR2 is FQNNGV. V dropped 5 bases and J dropped 5 bases, with 15 bases sitting between them. The CDR3 consists of 15 residues. CDR3 nucleotides: TGTGCCAGCAGCCACCTCTGGGGGCGGACCGGGGAGCTGTTTTTT. Protein sequence: CASSHLWGRTGELFF.

The chain has TRBV28 and TRBJ2-3; D not resolved. The CDR3 contains 14 residues. V was cut by 7 bases and J by 1 base, with 12 bases left in between. The V gene's germline CDR1 is MDHEN and CDR2 SYDVKM. As DNA, the CDR3 is TGTGCCAGCATCCCGGGCCTTGGCACAGATACGCAGTATTTT. Translation gives CASIPGLGTDTQYF.

CDR3 region: CASSLPDRDQETQYF. The DNA for the CDR3 is TGTGCCAGCAGTTTACCGGACAGGGACCAAGAGACCCAGTACTTC. The chain combines TRBV28 with TRBJ2-5, with TRBD1 identical over 8 bases. This CDR3 is built from 15 residues. Germline V gene sequence: CDR1 MDHEN, CDR2 SYDVKM. The trim removed 2 bases at V and 0 bases at J, leaving 2 bases unmatched.

The V and J genes are TRBV7-2 and TRBJ1-1; 8 nucleotides line up with TRBD1. The CDR3 runs 14 residues. Germline V gene data show CDR1 as SGHTA and CDR2 as FQGNSA. V lost 5 bases and J lost 5; bases outside the gene matches: 7. CDR3 coding DNA: TGTGCCAGCAGCGACTACAGGGGGTGGACTGAAGCTTTCTTT. Amino acids: CASSDYRGWTEAFF.

The table lists this clonotype with a few counts. CDR3 loop: CSASFIGTLGDQYF. CDR3 DNA sequence: TGCAGTGCTAGCTTTATCGGGACGCTCGGTGACCAGTACTTC. The V call is TRBV20-1, the J call TRBJ2-7; D might be TRBD1 or TRBD2, each matching 5 bases. The V end was cut by 3 bases, the J end by 10 bases, with 22 bases between. The CDR3 sequence is 14 residues long. Germline assignment: CDR1 DFQATT and CDR2 SNEGSKA (reference sequence).